The 10 T cell receptor beta chains in this list originate from one sample, sequenced in a study of CD8 T cells in Susac syndrome. With random hexamers, about 0.45 to 1 ug RNA was reverse transcribed. TCRdb re-analysed the immunoSEQ multiplex PCR reads in MiXCR, keeping a single row per CDR3 protein. Of tens of thousands of distinct CDR3 sequences in the sample, over 95% are singletons; the top ten hold 0.095% to 0.12%. The sample taken for sequencing was CD4+ T cells from PBMCs. All receptors derive from a human donor with multiple sclerosis.

The gene calls are TRBV18 and TRBJ1-5, with 10 bases matching TRBD1. This CDR3 region has 16 residues. CDR1 is KGHSH and CDR2 is LQKENI in the germline V gene. The junction had 4 bases not matched to a gene; V was cut back by 5 bases and J by 0 bases. In nucleotides, the CDR3 is TGTGCCAGCTCAGCGGGACAGGGGTATAGCAATCAGCCCCAGCATTTT. It is translated as CASSAGQGYSNQPQHF. Filled out from reference TRBV18 and TRBJ1-5, the complete variable domain reads NAGVMQNPRHLVRRRGQEARLRCSPMKGHSHVYWYRQLPEEGLKFMVYLQKENIIDESGMPKERFSAEFPKEGPSILRIQQVVRGDSAAYFCASSAGQGYSNQPQHFGDGTRLSIL.

The rearrangement uses TRBV12-3 or TRBV12-4 and TRBJ2-7; the D gene is possibly TRBD2 (5 bases). The V end was cut by 7 bases, the J end by 2 bases, with 12 bases between. CDR3 size: 13 residues. The CDR3 sequence: CASKKDGTYEQYF. The CDR3 DNA sequence: TGTGCCAGCAAAAAGGACGGGACCTACGAGCAGTACTTC.

This chain's CDR3 is CSAWGGTSSYNEQFF. CDR3 DNA sequence: TGCAGTGCTTGGGGGGGGACTAGCTCCTACAATGAGCAGTTCTTC. V gene TRBV20-1 combines with J gene TRBJ2-1, with 8 bases that match TRBD2. The CDR3 totals 15 residues. Germline V gene data show CDR1 as DFQATT and CDR2 as SNEGSKA (reference sequence). V lost 5 bases, J lost 0 bases, and 6 bases stayed unmatched.

This chain joins TRBV7-9 and TRBJ2-5; D is unresolved. Trimming took off 3 bases at V and 2 bases at J, with 10 bases between the two ends. The CDR3 length is 14 residues. CDR1 and CDR2 (germline): SEHNR, FQNEAQ (reference sequence). CDR3 DNA sequence: TGTGCCAGCAGCTTCTCGACATTACAAGAGACCCAGTACTTC. Translating gives CASSFSTLQETQYF.

CDR3 coding DNA: TGTGCCAGCAGCCCGCAACAGACCCAGTACTTC. Protein: CASSPQQTQYF. The chain carries TRBV7-2 and TRBJ2-5; the D is unclear. The CDR3 sequence is 11 residues long. In germline, CDR1 is SGHTA, CDR2 FQGNSA. Trimming took 5 bases from V and 6 from J, leaving 7 bases between them. Using reference TRBV7-2 and TRBJ2-5 for the parts outside the CDR3, the full variable domain is GAGVSQSPSNKVTEKGKDVELRCDPISGHTALYWYRQSLGQGLEFLIYFQGNSAPDKSGLPSDRFSAERTGGSVSTLTIQRTQQEDSAVYLCASSPQQTQYFGPGTRLLVL.

The genes are TRBV7-9 and TRBJ2-1; D not resolved. The V gene's germline CDR1 is SEHNR and CDR2 FQNEAQ (reference sequence). The germline V and J ends were trimmed by 1 base and 10 bases, with 8 bases remaining between them. The CDR3 runs to 12 residues. DNA of the CDR3: TGTGCCAGCAGCTTAGACTTCCAGGAGCAGTTCTTC. This gives the protein CASSLDFQEQFF.

This chain connects TRBV5-1 to TRBJ1-1; 12 bases agree with TRBD1. Trimming took 5 bases from V and 3 from J; bases not matched to a gene: 11. CDR1 and CDR2 (germline): SGHRS, YFSETQ. This CDR3 is built from 17 residues. The CDR3 DNA reads TGCGCCAGCAGACGCTCCGGGACAGGGGGCAAGGACACTGAAGCTTTCTTT. It translates to CASRRSGTGGKDTEAFF.

This chain links TRBV2 with TRBJ2-5; TRBD2 matches 7 bases. Germline V gives CDR1 SNHLY, CDR2 FYNNEI. V was clipped by 8 bases and J by 4 bases; unmatched bases: 7. CDR3 size: 13 residues. The CDR3 DNA is TGTGCCAGCGGCCGCCAGCGGGGAGAGACCCAGTACTTC. Protein product: CASGRQRGETQYF.

The chain carries TRBV24-1 and TRBJ1-1, with TRBD1 matching 8 bases. Per germline, CDR1 KGHDR and CDR2 SFDVKD. The J segment lost 3 bases and the V segment lost 5 bases, leaving 4 bases of the junction unmatched. The CDR3 is 14 residues long. The CDR3 loop is CATSASDRDTEAFF. The CDR3, as DNA: TGTGCCACCAGTGCCTCGGACAGGGACACTGAAGCTTTCTTT.

The genes are TRBV11-3 and TRBJ2-7; D unresolved. Germline assignment: CDR1 SGHNT and CDR2 YENEEA. Trimming left V 7 bases short and J 6 bases short, with 16 bases between. This CDR3 has 13 amino acids. The DNA of the CDR3 is TGTGCCAGCAAGCCGACAACGGGCCTCGAGCAGTACTTC. It is translated as CASKPTTGLEQYF.